The clone carrying this TCR beta chain was detected only once. The antigen is unknown. Timing groups of about 4 and about 12 weeks for second doses were pooled. This record comes from a study of T cell responses to AZD1222 COVID-19 vaccine. Study findings and constraints: Vaccine-associated CD4 TCRs spanned spike, dominant at 160-218 and 743-854. Repertoires were collected only later (after the peak T cell response had occurred).

Produced via immunoSEQ multiplex PCR; TCRdb's table is partial and in-frame only. The sample shows under 150,000 clones, 80% to 90% of them seen only once. Trimming cost V 4 bases and J 9 bases; bases outside gene matches: 9. Germline CDR1 is SNHLY and CDR2 is FYNNEI. There are 14 residues in the CDR3. The V call is TRBV2, the J call TRBJ2-1; 7 bases line up with TRBD2. The specimen was peripheral blood, collected 28 days after the second AZD1222 dose. The sequence derives from an adult who received the AZD1222 COVID-19 vaccine. In DNA, the CDR3 is TGTGCCAGCAGTGCTATGAGCGGGGTTGGTGAGCAGTTCTTC. This translates into CASSAMSGVGEQFF.